A single sample is the source of the 30 T cell receptor beta chains below, sequenced in a study of shared clonotypes between healthy human individuals. Assay used: immunoSEQ multiplex PCR; TCRdb lists only in-frame clones, some missing. The table has approximately 640,000 clones, 55% to 75% seen once. The sequencing sample was made of memory CD4+ T cells sorted from blood. Subset described: CD45RA-negative fraction. Every receptor here comes from a woman aged 30 to 39 in good health.

In this sample, this clone turned up a few times. The sample contains more than one DNA sequence encoding this CDR3. V is TRBV5-1 and J is TRBJ2-7; TRBD1 matches 9 bases. V trimming: 4 bases; J trimming: 4 bases; junction bases outside the gene matches: 0. The CDR3 extends over 12 amino acids. The V gene's germline CDR1 is SGHRS and CDR2 YFSETQ. This chain's CDR3 is CASSGQGYEQYF. CDR3 DNA sequence: TGCGCCAGCAGCGGACAGGGGTACGAGCAGTACTTC.

CDR3 sequence (DNA): TGTGCCAGTAGTATTGGCCCAGGTAGTCATCAGCCCCAGCATTTT. Its translation: CASSIGPGSHQPQHF. V gene TRBV19 combines with J gene TRBJ1-5, with D unclear. The germline V gene encodes CDR1 LNHDA and CDR2 SQIVND (reference sequence). V lost 3 bases and J lost 5, with 14 bases in between. This CDR3 has 15 amino acids.

The V gene is TRBV28, the J gene TRBJ2-1; D gene ambiguous. The CDR3 loop spans 15 amino acids. In germline, CDR1 is MDHEN, CDR2 SYDVKM. V was clipped by 5 bases and J by 6 bases, with 17 bases between them. As DNA, the CDR3 is TGTGCCAGCAGTGCCAGGAGTGGCGCCGGCAATGAGCAGTTCTTC. Its protein is CASSARSGAGNEQFF.

The chain joins TRBV6-1 to TRBJ2-3; D remains unclear. The V gene's germline CDR1 is MNHNS and CDR2 SASEGT. This CDR3 region has 10 residues. Between the trimmed V and J ends, which lost 0 bases and 9 bases, there was a span of 1 base. In DNA, the CDR3 is TGTGCCAGCAGTGAAGCGACGCAGTATTTT. It translates to CASSEATQYF.

CDR3 nucleotide sequence: TGTGCCATCATGGGGAACAGGGATGCAGATACGCAGTATTTT. Its translation is CAIMGNRDADTQYF. The chain employs TRBV10-3 and TRBJ2-3; maybe TRBD1 (6 bases). The V end lost 7 bases, the J end lost 4 bases, and 15 bases lay between the germline ends. There are 14 residues in the CDR3. Per the germline V gene, CDR1 is ENHRY and CDR2 is SYGVKD.

The gene calls are TRBV6-4 and TRBJ1-1; weak D call: TRBD1 (6 bases). Trimming stripped 6 bases from V and 4 bases from J, with 15 bases between. This CDR3 comprises 14 residues. Germline CDR1 is MRHNA and CDR2 is SNTAGT. The CDR3 nucleotides are TGTGCCAGCAGGGAGACGGCAGGGGCCACTGAAGCTTTCTTT. This gives the protein CASRETAGATEAFF.

This sequence joins TRBV25-1 and TRBJ2-7; D is perhaps TRBD1 or TRBD2 (5 bases each). V gave up 7 bases and J gave up 3 bases, with 22 bases separating them. CDR1 and CDR2 from the germline V gene are MGHDK and SYGVNS. The CDR3 is made up of 16 amino acids. For the CDR3, the DNA is TGTGCCAGCACCGACTCTTCGGGCAGGGAGTTCTACGAGCAGTACTTC. This sequence encodes CASTDSSGREFYEQYF.

This clone was seen only a few times. The chain uses TRBV5-1 and TRBJ2-2; D gene uncertain. Germline CDR1 reads SGHRS; CDR2 reads YFSETQ. The V gene lost 2 bases and the J gene lost 2 bases, with 10 bases spanning the gap. The CDR3 has 15 amino acids. In DNA, the CDR3 is TGCGCCAGCAGCTTAATGGTCAGAAACACCGGGGAGCTGTTTTTT. Translating it yields CASSLMVRNTGELFF.

This clone showed up just once. The chain employs TRBV19 and TRBJ2-7; 13 bases fit TRBD2. The CDR3 is 17 amino acids. Trimming at V came to 8 bases and at J to 2 bases, leaving 12 bases not matched to a gene. Germline CDR1 is LNHDA and CDR2 is SQIVND (reference sequence). DNA for the CDR3: TGTGCCAGTCGACGGACTAGCGGGAGCGCGGGGCCCTACGAGCAGTACTTC. The encoded protein is CASRRTSGSAGPYEQYF.

J is TRBJ1-2 and V is TRBV20-1; the D is unclear. Germline-derived CDR1 and CDR2 are DFQATT and SNEGSKA (reference sequence). The germline V and J ends were trimmed by 6 bases and 8 bases, with 13 bases remaining between them. The CDR3 runs to 11 residues. The CDR3 bases are TGCAGTGCCACACACCGTGAGGGCTACACCTTC. As protein: CSATHREGYTF.

This chain links TRBV10-1 with TRBJ2-1, with D possibly matching TRBD1 (6 bases). Trimming pared 2 bases from V and 5 bases from J, leaving 13 bases between. This CDR3 comprises 15 residues. CDR1 and CDR2 (germline): WNHNN, SYGVQD (reference sequence). CDR3 bases: TGCGCCAGCAGTGAGGTCCGCTACAGGGACAATGAGCAGTTCTTC. It is translated as CASSEVRYRDNEQFF.

The genes are TRBV30 and TRBJ1-1; a possible D gene is TRBD1 (5 bases). This CDR3 has 11 residues. From germline, CDR1 is GTSNPN and CDR2 SVGIG (reference sequence). V shed 3 bases and J shed 4 bases, with 6 bases lying between them. The chain's CDR3 is CAWRGATEAFF. CDR3 sequence (DNA): TGTGCCTGGAGAGGGGCCACTGAAGCTTTCTTT.

This clone has more than one count but fewer than ten. The chain is built from TRBV5-1 and TRBJ1-4, with TRBD1 matching over 9 bases. Looked up from germline, CDR1 is SGHRS and CDR2 is YFSETQ. The CDR3 sequence is 15 residues long. V lost 7 bases and J lost 4; bases outside the gene matches: 8. The CDR3 nucleotides are TGCGCCAGCCGAATACAGGGGGCTGATAATGAAAAACTGTTTTTT. Its translation: CASRIQGADNEKLFF.

The chain joins TRBV5-6 to TRBJ1-2, with D maybe TRBD1 (5 bases). Germline V CDR1 and CDR2: SGHDT, YYEEEE. V gave up 4 bases and J gave up 4 bases, with 14 bases separating them. This CDR3 has 14 residues. The CDR3: CASSPGSWGYGYTF. The CDR3 bases are TGTGCCAGCAGCCCAGGGAGTTGGGGCTATGGCTACACCTTC. The full variable domain, completed using reference TRBV5-6 and TRBJ1-2, is DAGVTQSPTHLIKTRGQQVTLRCSPKSGHDTVSWYQQALGQGPQFIFQYYEEEERQRGNFPDRFSGHQFPNYSSELNVNALLLGDSALYLCASSPGSWGYGYTFGSGTRLTVV.

CDR3 amino acids: CASSPTNGALEEQYF. CDR3 DNA: TGTGCCAGCTCACCCACGAACGGGGCCCTAGAGGAGCAGTACTTC. The chain has TRBV18 and TRBJ2-7; D might be TRBD1 or TRBD2, each matching 5 bases. The CDR3 length is 15 residues. Trimming pared 3 bases from V and 7 bases from J, leaving 19 bases between. Germline CDR1 KGHSH, CDR2 LQKENI.

This chain joins TRBV10-1 and TRBJ1-1, with a weak D call TRBD1 (6 bases). This CDR3 comprises 13 residues. The V gene lost 6 bases and the J gene lost 8 bases, with 16 bases spanning the gap. Germline V gene sequence: CDR1 WNHNN, CDR2 SYGVQD (reference sequence). The CDR3 coding sequence is TGCGCCAGCAGGGCGAGGGGGGCCCAGGAAGCTTTCTTT. This sequence encodes CASRARGAQEAFF.

The gene calls are TRBV30 and TRBJ1-2; TRBD1 might be the D (5 bases). CDR1 is GTSNPN and CDR2 is SVGIG in the germline V gene (reference sequence). The V end lost 3 bases, the J end lost 2 bases, and 10 bases lay between the germline ends. This CDR3 is 13 amino acids long. CDR3 sequence: CAWSPGLNYGYTF. In DNA form, the CDR3 reads TGTGCCTGGAGCCCGGGACTCAACTATGGCTACACCTTC.

V gene TRBV11-3 combines with J gene TRBJ2-2, with a possible D match to TRBD1 (6 bases). V was cut by 4 bases and J by 3 bases, with 12 bases left in between. This CDR3 comprises 15 residues. The V gene's germline CDR1 is SGHNT and CDR2 YENEEA. CDR3 amino acids: CASSSSPGDTGELFF. CDR3 sequence (DNA): TGTGCCAGCAGCTCATCTCCAGGGGACACCGGGGAGCTGTTTTTT.

The chain joins TRBV9 to TRBJ2-1; TRBD2 agrees at 13 bases. Germline V lookup: CDR1 SGDLS, CDR2 YYNGEE. CDR3 size: 16 residues. V trimming: 3 bases; J trimming: 4 bases; junction bases outside the gene matches: 4. The CDR3 sequence: CASSATGLAGYNEQFF. CDR3 bases: TGTGCCAGCAGCGCCACGGGACTAGCGGGGTACAATGAGCAGTTCTTC.

Concerning this clone: Other nucleotide sequences in the sample specify the same CDR3. J is TRBJ2-3 and V is TRBV12-5, with D unresolved. Trimming removed 5 bases from V and 2 bases from J, with 2 bases in between. The CDR3 contains 11 residues. Germline CDR1 LGHNT, CDR2 FRNRAP. The CDR3 sequence is CASGTTDTQYF. The CDR3 coding sequence is TGTGCTAGTGGTACCACAGATACGCAGTATTTT. Full variable domain (rest looked up from reference TRBV12-5 and TRBJ2-3): DARVTQTPRHKVTEMGQEVTMRCQPILGHNTVFWYRQTMMQGLELLAYFRNRAPLDDSGMPKDRFSAEMPDATLATLKIQPSEPRDSAVYFCASGTTDTQYFGPGTRLTVL.

J is TRBJ2-5 and V is TRBV4-1; 8 bases fit TRBD1. CDR3 size: 14 residues. Looked up from germline, CDR1 is MGHRA and CDR2 is YSYEKL. V shed 1 base, J shed 8 bases, and the junction held 6 bases outside the gene matches. The CDR3, as DNA: TGCGCCAGCAGCCAAGCCAGGACAGGGTTCACCCAGTACTTC. Translating gives CASSQARTGFTQYF.

The V and J genes are TRBV13 and TRBJ1-5; D is possibly TRBD1 (6 bases). CDR1 and CDR2 from the germline V gene are PRHDT and FYEKMQ (reference sequence). There are 14 residues in the CDR3. Trimming shortened V by 1 base and J by 6 bases, and 10 bases separated the two germline ends. The CDR3 protein is CASSLAGAGQPQHF. The CDR3 region has the DNA TGTGCCAGCAGCTTAGCAGGGGCGGGTCAGCCCCAGCATTTT.

V is TRBV2 and J is TRBJ2-7, with 10 bases lining up with TRBD1. The germline gives CDR1 SNHLY, CDR2 FYNNEI. V trimming: 2 bases; J trimming: 4 bases; junction bases outside the gene matches: 11. CDR3 length: 17 amino acids. The CDR3 bases are TGTGCCAGCAGTGAATTTTATGTGGGACAGGGGAAATACGAGCAGTACTTC. Protein sequence: CASSEFYVGQGKYEQYF.

The gene calls are TRBV6-6 and TRBJ2-3; TRBD2 matches 10 bases. V shed 2 bases, J shed 5 bases, and the junction held 7 bases outside the gene matches. Germline V gives CDR1 MNHNY, CDR2 SVGAGI (reference sequence). This CDR3 has 16 amino acids. The CDR3 DNA sequence: TGTGCCAGCAGTTACAGAAGCGGGAGGGCAGGAGATACGCAGTATTTT. This translates into CASSYRSGRAGDTQYF.

The J gene is TRBJ1-2, the V gene TRBV6-1; 7 nucleotides align to TRBD1. The CDR3 length is 15 residues. Germline loops: CDR1 MNHNS, CDR2 SASEGT. The V segment lost 5 bases and the J segment 7 bases; nucleotides outside the gene matches: 13. This CDR3 reads CASSKTGNSKGGYTF. CDR3 DNA sequence: TGTGCCAGCAGTAAGACAGGGAACTCTAAGGGTGGCTACACCTTC.

The J gene is TRBJ2-2, the V gene TRBV5-1; 8 positions agree with TRBD1. This CDR3 spans 16 amino acids. Germline-derived CDR1 and CDR2 are SGHRS and YFSETQ. Unmatched junction bases numbered 5, after V lost 4 bases and J lost 0 bases. This CDR3 reads CASSTGTGTNTGELFF. The CDR3 DNA reads TGCGCCAGCAGCACAGGGACAGGAACGAACACCGGGGAGCTGTTTTTT.

This chain links TRBV7-8 with TRBJ2-1; 15 nucleotides match TRBD2. The V gene end was trimmed by 5 bases and the J gene end by 2 bases; junction bases not matched to a gene: 4. This CDR3 comprises 17 residues. CDR1 and CDR2 (germline): SGHVS, FQNEAQ. CDR3 loop: CASSRGLAGGAYNEQFF. CDR3 coding DNA: TGTGCCAGCAGCCGAGGACTAGCGGGAGGGGCCTACAATGAGCAGTTCTTC.

V is TRBV7-8 and J is TRBJ2-1, with D perhaps assigned TRBD1 or TRBD2 (5 bases each). The CDR3 length is 13 residues. The V gene lost 5 bases and the J gene lost 9 bases, with 14 bases spanning the gap. Germline CDR1 and CDR2: SGHVS and FQNEAQ. CDR3 sequence (DNA): TGTGCCAGCAGCGCAAACGGTGGGGGTGAGCAGTTCTTC. It is translated as CASSANGGGEQFF.

This chain uses TRBV2 with TRBJ2-2; 10 bases fit TRBD2. Germline lookup yields CDR1 SNHLY and CDR2 FYNNEI. With 10 bases clipped from V and 2 bases from J, the junction kept 4 bases outside the gene matches. This CDR3 is built from 14 residues. This CDR3 is CATKREGNTGELFF. CDR3 bases: TGTGCCACCAAGCGGGAGGGAAACACCGGGGAGCTGTTTTTT.

The genes are TRBV20-1 and TRBJ2-2; D ambiguous. V shed 3 bases and J shed 4 bases, with 3 bases lying between them. This CDR3 spans 11 amino acids. Looked up from germline, CDR1 is DFQATT and CDR2 is SNEGSKA (reference sequence). The CDR3, as DNA: TGCAGTGCTAGGCCCACCGGGGAGCTGTTTTTT. Protein sequence: CSARPTGELFF.